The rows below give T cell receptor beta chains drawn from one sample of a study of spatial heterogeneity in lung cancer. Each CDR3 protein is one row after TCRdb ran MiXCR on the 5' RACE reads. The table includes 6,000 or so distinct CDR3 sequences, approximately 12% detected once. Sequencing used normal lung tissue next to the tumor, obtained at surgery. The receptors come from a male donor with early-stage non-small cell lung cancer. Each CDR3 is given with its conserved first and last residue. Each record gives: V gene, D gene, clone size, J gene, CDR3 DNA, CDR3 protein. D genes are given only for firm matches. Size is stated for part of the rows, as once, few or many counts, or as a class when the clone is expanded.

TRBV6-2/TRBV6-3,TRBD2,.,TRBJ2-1,TGTGCCAGCACTCTGGGGGGGGATGAGCAGTTCTTC,CASTLGGDEQFF
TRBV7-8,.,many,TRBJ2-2,TGTGCCAGCAGCTTAGACCCGAACACCGGGGAGCTGTTTTTT,CASSLDPNTGELFF
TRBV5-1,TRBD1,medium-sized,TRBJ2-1,TGCGCCAGCTTCCCGTCCGGGACAGGGGATGGCAATGAGCAGTTCTTC,CASFPSGTGDGNEQFF
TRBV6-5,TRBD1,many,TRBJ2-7,TGTGCCAGCAGTTACTCTGGGACAGGAGAACGCGAGCAGTACTTC,CASSYSGTGEREQYF
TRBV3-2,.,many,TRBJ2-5,TGTGCCAGCAGCCAGGGTCCCGTGGGTGTAGAAGAGACCCAGTACTTC,CASSQGPVGVEETQYF
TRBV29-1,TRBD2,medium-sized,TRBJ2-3,TGCAGCGCAGGGACTAGCGGGAACACAGATACGCAGTATTTT,CSAGTSGNTDTQYF
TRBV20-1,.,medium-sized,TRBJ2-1,TGCAGTGCTGCCCAAGGCGGCAATGAGCAGTTCTTC,CSAAQGGNEQFF
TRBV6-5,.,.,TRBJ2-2,TGTGCCAGCAGTGCCGTCGGGGGATACACCGGGGAGCTGTTTTTT,CASSAVGGYTGELFF
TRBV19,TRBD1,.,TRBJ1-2,TGTGCCAGTTTAACAAATTCCGGGACAGCCTATGGCTACACCTTC,CASLTNSGTAYGYTF
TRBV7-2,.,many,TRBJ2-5,TGTGCCAGCAGCTTAGGTCGCTCTGGGACCCAGTACTTC,CASSLGRSGTQYF
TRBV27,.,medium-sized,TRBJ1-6,TGTGCCAGCAGTTCCCGAATCCTCGGGGGTGCCTTTAATTCACCCCTCCACTTT,CASSSRILGGAFNSPLHF
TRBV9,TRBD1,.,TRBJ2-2,TGTGCCAGCACAGGGGGATACACCGGGGAGCTGTTTTTT,CASTGGYTGELFF
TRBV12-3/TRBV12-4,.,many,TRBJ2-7,TGTGCCAGCAGCGGATCGACAGCCCGGGGCGAGCAGTACTTC,CASSGSTARGEQYF
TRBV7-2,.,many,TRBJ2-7,TGTGCCAGCAGCTACCGGGGCTTGGGATCCGAGCAGTACTTC,CASSYRGLGSEQYF
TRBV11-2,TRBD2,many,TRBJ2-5,TGTGCCAGCAGCTTGGGGGGGTTCTTGGAGACCCAGTACTTC,CASSLGGFLETQYF
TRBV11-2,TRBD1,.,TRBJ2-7,TGTGCCAGCAGCTTGGAGGCCGACGGGACAGGCCCTTCCTACGAGCAGTACTTC,CASSLEADGTGPSYEQYF
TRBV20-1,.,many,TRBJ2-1,TGCAGTGCGATCGTTCGGGAGTCCTACAATGAGCAGTTCTTC,CSAIVRESYNEQFF
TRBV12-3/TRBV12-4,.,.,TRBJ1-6,TGTGCCAGCAGTTTTGGGGGAATCGATTCACCCCTCCACTTT,CASSFGGIDSPLHF
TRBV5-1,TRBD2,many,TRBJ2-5,TGCGCCAGCAGCCGAAGCGGGAGTGAGACCCAGTACTTC,CASSRSGSETQYF
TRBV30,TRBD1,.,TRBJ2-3,TGTGCCTGGACCCGGACAGGGGGTTTAGATACGCAGTATTTT,CAWTRTGGLDTQYF
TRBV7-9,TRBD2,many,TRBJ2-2,TGTGCCAGCAGCAATAGCGGGAGTGGGACCGGGGAGCTGTTTTTT,CASSNSGSGTGELFF
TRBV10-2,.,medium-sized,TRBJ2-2,TGCGCCAGCAGTTCCGGGACGGGCACCGGGGAGCTGTTTTTT,CASSSGTGTGELFF
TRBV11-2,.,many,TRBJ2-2,TGTGCCAGCAGCTTAGGACAGGTTGTTTCCGGGGAGCTGTTTTTT,CASSLGQVVSGELFF
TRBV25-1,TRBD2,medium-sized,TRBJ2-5,TGTGCCAGCAGTGACCCGGAGAGCGGGAGGGCGCAAGAGACCCAGTACTTC,CASSDPESGRAQETQYF
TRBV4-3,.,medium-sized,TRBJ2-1,TGCGCCAGCAGCCAAGATCGCGGGTCCGATATGAATGAGCAGTTCTTC,CASSQDRGSDMNEQFF
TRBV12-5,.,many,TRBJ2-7,TGTGCTAGTGGTTCCCTCGGAGGGCAGTACTTC,CASGSLGGQYF
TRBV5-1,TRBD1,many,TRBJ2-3,TGCGCCAGCAGCTACGGACTCGGACAGGGGGCGGCAGATACGCAGTATTTT,CASSYGLGQGAADTQYF
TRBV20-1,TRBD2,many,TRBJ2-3,TGCAGTGCTAGACTAGCGGGAGTCACAGATACGCAGTATTTT,CSARLAGVTDTQYF
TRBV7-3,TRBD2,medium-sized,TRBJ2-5,TGTGCCAGCAGCCCCAACGGGGGGTCAGAGACCCAGTACTTC,CASSPNGGSETQYF
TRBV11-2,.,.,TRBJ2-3,TGTGCCAGCAGCTTAGTAGGTGTTTACCCAGATACGCAGTATTTT,CASSLVGVYPDTQYF
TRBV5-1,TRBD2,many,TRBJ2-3,TGCGCCAGCAGTAGGACTCCGACTAGCGGGAGGGCCGAGGAGCAGTATTTT,CASSRTPTSGRAEEQYF
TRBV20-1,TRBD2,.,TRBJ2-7,TGCAGTGCTTGTCCCCAGGTAGGGACTAGCCCGCCGCAGTACTTC,CSACPQVGTSPPQYF
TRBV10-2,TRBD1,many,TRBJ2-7,TGCGCCAGCAGACCGGGACAGGGTGCATATCAGCCCTACGAGCAGTACTTC,CASRPGQGAYQPYEQYF
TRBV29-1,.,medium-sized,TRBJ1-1,TGCAGCGTTATTGACATTCCTGAAGCTTTCTTT,CSVIDIPEAFF
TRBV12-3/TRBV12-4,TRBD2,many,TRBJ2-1,TGTGCCAGCAGCCTCCTAGCGGGACGTCACAATGAGCAGTTCTTC,CASSLLAGRHNEQFF
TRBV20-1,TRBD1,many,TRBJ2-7,TGCAGTGCGGCATGGGACAGGGGAGACTACGAGCAGTACTTC,CSAAWDRGDYEQYF
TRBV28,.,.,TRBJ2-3,TGTGCCAGCACGAAGGGGGAACCAGATACGCAGTATTTT,CASTKGEPDTQYF
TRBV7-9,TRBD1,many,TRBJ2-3,TGTGCCAGCAGCTGGGGACAGGGGGCAGGAGATACGCAGTATTTT,CASSWGQGAGDTQYF
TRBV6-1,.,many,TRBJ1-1,TGTGCCAGCAGTACTGAGGGATCCTGGGGGCTGCTAAACACTGAAGCTTTCTTT,CASSTEGSWGLLNTEAFF
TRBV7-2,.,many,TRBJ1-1,TGTGCCAGCAGCTTTAGGTGGCAGGTGGTAACTGAAGCTTTCTTT,CASSFRWQVVTEAFF
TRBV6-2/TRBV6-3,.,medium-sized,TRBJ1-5,TGTGCCAGCAGTTACTTCGGCAGTAAATCCAATCAGCCCCAGCATTTT,CASSYFGSKSNQPQHF
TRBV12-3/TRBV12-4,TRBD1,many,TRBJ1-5,TGTGCCAGCAGCCGGACAGGGCTTAGCAATCAGCCCCAGCATTTT,CASSRTGLSNQPQHF
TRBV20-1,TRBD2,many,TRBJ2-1,TGCAGTGCTATCCCCGGGCTAGCGGGAGCCAATGAGCAGTTCTTC,CSAIPGLAGANEQFF
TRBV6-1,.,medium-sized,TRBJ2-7,TGTGCCAGCAGACCTTATAGCGGAGCTACGTACGAGCAGTACTTC,CASRPYSGATYEQYF
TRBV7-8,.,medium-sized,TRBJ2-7,TGTGCCAGCAGCTTAGTGAGCCAGGGAAAAAGCGAGCAGTACTTC,CASSLVSQGKSEQYF
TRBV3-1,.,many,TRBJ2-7,TGTGCCAGCACCGCATCCGGGACAACCTACGAGCAGTACTTC,CASTASGTTYEQYF
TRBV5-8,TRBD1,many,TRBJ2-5,TGTGCCAGCAGCGGGACAGGGATGACGAGAGAGACCCAGTACTTC,CASSGTGMTRETQYF
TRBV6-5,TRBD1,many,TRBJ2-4,TGTGCCAGCAGTTCCGGGGACAGGGCCAAAAACATTCAGTACTTC,CASSSGDRAKNIQYF
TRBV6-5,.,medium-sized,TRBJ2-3,TGTGCCAGCAGTGGGACCCTTAGCACAGATACGCAGTATTTT,CASSGTLSTDTQYF
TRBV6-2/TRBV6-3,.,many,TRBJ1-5,TGTGCCAGCAGTTACTCTACAGAGCGTCAGCCCCAGCATTTT,CASSYSTERQPQHF
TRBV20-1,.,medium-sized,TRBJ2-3,TGCAGTGCTAGAGATCTCCTAGCTAGCACAGATACGCAGTATTTT,CSARDLLASTDTQYF
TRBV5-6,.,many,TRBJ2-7,TGTGCCAGCAGATCCTCAGGGGAGCAGTACTTC,CASRSSGEQYF
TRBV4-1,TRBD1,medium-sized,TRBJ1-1,TGCGCCAGCAGCCAAGGCGCAGGGGGCCTGAACACTGAAGCTTTCTTT,CASSQGAGGLNTEAFF
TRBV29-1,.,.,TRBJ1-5,TGCAGCGTTGAACAACAGGCCGGTCAGCCCCAGCATTTT,CSVEQQAGQPQHF
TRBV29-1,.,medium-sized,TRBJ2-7,TGCAGCGTGGCAATTGACACGGTTGGGAACGAGCAGTACTTC,CSVAIDTVGNEQYF